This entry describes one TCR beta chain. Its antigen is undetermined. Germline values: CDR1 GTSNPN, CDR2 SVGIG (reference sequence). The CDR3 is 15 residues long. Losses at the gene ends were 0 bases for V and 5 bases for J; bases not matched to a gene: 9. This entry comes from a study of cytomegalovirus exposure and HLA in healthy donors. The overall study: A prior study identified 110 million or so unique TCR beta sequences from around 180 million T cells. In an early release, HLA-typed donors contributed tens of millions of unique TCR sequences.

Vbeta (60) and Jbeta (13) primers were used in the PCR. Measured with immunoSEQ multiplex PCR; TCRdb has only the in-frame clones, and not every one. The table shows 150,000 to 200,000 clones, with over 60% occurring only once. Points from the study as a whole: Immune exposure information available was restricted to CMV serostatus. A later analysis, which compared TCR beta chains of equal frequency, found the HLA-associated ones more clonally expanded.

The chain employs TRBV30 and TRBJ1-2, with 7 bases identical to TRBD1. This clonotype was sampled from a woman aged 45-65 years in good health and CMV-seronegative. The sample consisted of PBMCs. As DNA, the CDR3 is TGTGCCTGGAGTGTAACCCGACAGGGTGGTTATGGCTACACCTTC. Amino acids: CAWSVTRQGGYGYTF.